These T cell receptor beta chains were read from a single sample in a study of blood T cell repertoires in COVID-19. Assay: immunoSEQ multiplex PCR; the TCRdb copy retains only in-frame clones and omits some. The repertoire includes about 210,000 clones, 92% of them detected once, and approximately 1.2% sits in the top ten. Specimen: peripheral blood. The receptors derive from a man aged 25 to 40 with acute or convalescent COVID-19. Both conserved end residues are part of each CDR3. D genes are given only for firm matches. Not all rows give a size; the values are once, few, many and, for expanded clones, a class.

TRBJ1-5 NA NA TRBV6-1 CASSETDSLEPQHF TGTGCCAGCAGTGAAACCGACTCCCTAGAGCCCCAGCATTTT
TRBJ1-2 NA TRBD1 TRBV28 CASSFLQGAGYTF TGTGCCAGCAGTTTTCTCCAGGGGGCTGGCTACACCTTC
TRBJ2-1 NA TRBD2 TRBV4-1 CASSQTGTSGGRGNEQFF TGCGCCAGCAGCCAAACCGGGACTAGCGGGGGCCGGGGCAATGAGCAGTTCTTC
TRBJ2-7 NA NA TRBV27 CASSLLSNGEQYF TGTGCCAGCAGTTTGTTATCTAACGGCGAGCAGTACTTC
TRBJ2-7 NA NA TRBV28 CASTAGSSYEQYF TGTGCCAGCACGGCGGGGAGCTCCTACGAGCAGTACTTC
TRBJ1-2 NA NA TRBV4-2 CASSQSREQGVTYGYTF TGTGCCAGCAGCCAATCACGGGAACAGGGAGTCACCTATGGCTACACCTTC
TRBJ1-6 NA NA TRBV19 CASSTSGGLSGSPLHF TGTGCCAGTAGTACATCCGGGGGTCTTAGCGGTTCACCCCTCCACTTT
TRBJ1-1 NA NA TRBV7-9 CASSLPQYRTNTEAFF TGTGCCAGCAGCTTACCCCAATATAGGACTAACACTGAAGCTTTCTTT
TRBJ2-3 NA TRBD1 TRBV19 CASSTTGTSTDTQYF TGTGCCAGTAGTACGACAGGGACGAGCACAGATACGCAGTATTTT
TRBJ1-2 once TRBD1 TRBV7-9 CASSLGARGTYGYTF TGTGCCAGCAGCTTAGGCGCCAGGGGGACGTATGGCTACACCTTC
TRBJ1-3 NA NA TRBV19 CASKGGTAYNTIYF TGTGCCAGTAAAGGAGGAACAGCTTATAACACCATATATTTT
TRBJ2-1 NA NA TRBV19 CASSGGQSAPSYNEQFF TGTGCCAGTAGTGGAGGGCAAAGCGCCCCCTCCTACAATGAGCAGTTCTTC
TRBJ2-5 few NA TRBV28 CASSSRGETQYF TGTGCCAGCAGCAGTCGGGGTGAGACCCAGTACTTC
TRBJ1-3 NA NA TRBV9 CASSGGQGNTIYF TGTGCCAGCAGCGGAGGACAAGGAAACACCATATATTTT
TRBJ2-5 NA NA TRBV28 CASSPHSGQETQYF TGTGCCAGCAGTCCCCACAGTGGGCAAGAGACCCAGTACTTC
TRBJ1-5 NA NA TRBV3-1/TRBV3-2 CASSQWGEASNQPQHF TGTGCCAGCAGCCAGTGGGGGGAGGCCAGCAATCAGCCCCAGCATTTT
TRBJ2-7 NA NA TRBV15 CATSRVRPSGEQYF TGTGCCACCAGCAGAGTCCGCCCGTCGGGCGAGCAGTACTTC
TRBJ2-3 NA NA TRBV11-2 CASSLGLNTDTQYF TGTGCCAGCAGCCTCGGACTAAACACAGATACGCAGTATTTT
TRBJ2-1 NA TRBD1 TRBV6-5 CASSSDRGPYNEQFF TGTGCCAGCAGTTCAGACAGGGGCCCCTACAATGAGCAGTTCTTC
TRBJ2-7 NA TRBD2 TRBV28 CASSLPGTSFYEQYF TGTGCCAGCAGTTTGCCCGGGACTAGTTTCTACGAGCAGTACTTC
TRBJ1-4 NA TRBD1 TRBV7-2 CASSTRRQGGEKLFF TGTGCCAGCAGCACCCGAAGACAGGGCGGGGAAAAACTGTTTTTT
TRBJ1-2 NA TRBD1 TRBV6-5 CASRTGAEVYGYTF TGTGCCAGCAGGACAGGGGCGGAGGTCTATGGCTACACCTTC
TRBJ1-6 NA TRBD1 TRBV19 CATRGTVSYNSPLHF TGTGCCACCCGCGGGACAGTCTCCTATAATTCACCCCTCCACTTT